This T cell receptor beta chain was sequenced during a study of blood T cell repertoires in COVID-19. Study information: Both acute and convalescent COVID-19 samples were obtained from the United States, Italy and Spain.

Trimming pared 4 bases from V and 4 bases from J, leaving 15 bases between. Germline V gene lookup returns CDR1 SGHRS and CDR2 YFSETQ. This CDR3 comprises 15 residues. Under the authors' procedure: Quantification of nucleated cells was approximated via reference gene primer amplification. Sequencing was performed with immunoSEQ multiplex PCR; in TCRdb, only in-frame clones are kept and a portion is missing. The DNA gave D and trimming, while V, J and clone size come from that table. This sample carries approximately 140,000 clones, more than 70% of them seen once, and the ten largest clones take 10% to 15%.

This chain uses TRBV5-1 with TRBJ1-3; a possible D gene is TRBD1 (5 bases). The clonotype comes from a man aged 55 to 70 with active or convalescent COVID-19. Input material: peripheral blood. The CDR3 here is CASSPVGGNGNTIYF. The CDR3 DNA reads TGCGCCAGCAGCCCCGTCGGGGGGAACGGAAACACCATATATTTT. Together with reference TRBV5-1 and TRBJ1-3, the CDR3 gives the full variable domain: KAGVTQTPRYLIKTRGQQVTLSCSPISGHRSVSWYQQTPGQGLQFLFEYFSETQRNKGNFPGRFSGRQFSNSRSEMNVSTLELGDSALYLCASSPVGGNGNTIYFGEGSWLTVV.